One sample yielded the 16 T cell receptor beta chains listed below, sequenced in a study of blood T cell repertoires in COVID-19. The data were produced by immunoSEQ multiplex PCR, yet TCRdb's version contains in-frame clones alone and is incomplete. The sample shows about 130,000 clones, around 86% of them seen only once. The sequencing input was peripheral blood. Receptors originate from a woman in her forties or fifties who had recovered from COVID-19.

J is TRBJ2-2 and V is TRBV2; TRBD2 matches at 7 bases. CDR1 and CDR2 (germline): SNHLY, FYNNEI. This CDR3 comprises 15 residues. J gave up 4 bases and V 4 bases, and 6 bases lay outside the gene matches. This CDR3 is CASSGGGYLTGELFF. The DNA of the CDR3 is TGTGCCAGCAGTGGCGGGGGTTACCTCACCGGGGAGCTGTTTTTT.

The J gene is TRBJ2-7, the V gene TRBV6-6; D perhaps matches TRBD2 (6 bases). The CDR3 contains 18 residues. Between the trimmed V and J ends, which lost 5 bases and 4 bases, there was a span of 27 bases. Germline CDR1 reads MNHNY; CDR2 reads SVGAGI (reference sequence). In nucleotides, the CDR3 is TGTGCCAGCAGTCGACGACCGCCGAGCAGCTCCGGAGGGTACGAGCAGTACTTC. It codes for CASSRRPPSSSGGYEQYF.

This chain links TRBV28 with TRBJ1-2; D uncertain. The ends were cut back, 7 bases at V and 2 bases at J, with 20 bases in the middle. The CDR3 has 16 amino acids. Germline V gives CDR1 MDHEN, CDR2 SYDVKM. The DNA of the CDR3 is TGTGCCAGCAAACAAGGACGGGGAATCTTCAACTATGGCTACACCTTC. Its translation is CASKQGRGIFNYGYTF.

This chain connects TRBV6-1 to TRBJ2-7, with TRBD1 as a possible D gene (5 bases). The CDR3 has 14 residues. From germline, CDR1 is MNHNS and CDR2 SASEGT. V was clipped by 1 base and J by 9 bases, with 16 bases between them. The CDR3 DNA reads as TGTGCCAGCAGTGAAGGTCCTTCGCGCCAGGGGCAGTACTTC. It translates to CASSEGPSRQGQYF.

V usage is TRBV6-6 and J usage is TRBJ2-5; 7 nucleotides agree with TRBD2. The CDR3 is 14 amino acids. Germline-derived CDR1 and CDR2 are MNHNY and SVGAGI (reference sequence). The V segment lost 0 bases and the J segment 4 bases; nucleotides outside the gene matches: 2. CDR3 sequence: CASSYSGGVETQYF. In nucleotides, the CDR3 is TGTGCCAGCAGTTACTCGGGAGGGGTAGAGACCCAGTACTTC.

The gene calls are TRBV5-1 and TRBJ1-6; possible D gene TRBD1, 5 bases. This CDR3 region has 14 residues. The ends were cut back, 3 bases at V and 10 bases at J, with 14 bases in the middle. The germline CDR1 and CDR2 sequences are SGHRS and YFSETQ. CDR3 protein: CASSSRGVESPLHF. In DNA form, the CDR3 reads TGCGCCAGCAGCTCGCGGGGGGTTGAGTCACCCCTCCACTTT.

The gene calls are TRBV3-1 (or the pseudogene TRBV3-2) and TRBJ2-2; TRBD2 is a possible D gene (6 bases). The germline V gene encodes CDR1 LGHDT and CDR2 YNNKEL (reference sequence). The CDR3 covers 16 residues. The V and J ends lost 3 bases and 5 bases respectively, with 16 bases between them. CDR3 region: CASSQAGQAITGELFF. The CDR3 nucleotides read TGTGCCAGCAGCCAGGCGGGGCAGGCCATTACCGGGGAGCTGTTTTTT.

This clone was picked up one time. The V call is TRBV5-4, the J call TRBJ2-3; 11 bases fit TRBD2. Trimming at V came to 3 bases and at J to 5 bases, leaving 5 bases not matched to a gene. Germline V gene data show CDR1 as SGHNT and CDR2 as YYREEE (reference sequence). The CDR3 is made up of 15 amino acids. This chain's CDR3 is CASSSPGLAGDTQYF. CDR3 in DNA: TGTGCCAGCAGCTCTCCCGGACTAGCGGGAGATACGCAGTATTTT.

This sequence joins TRBV4-1 and TRBJ2-7, with TRBD1 matching over 8 bases. This CDR3 spans 14 amino acids. J gave up 5 bases and V 2 bases, and 5 bases lay outside the gene matches. Germline assignment: CDR1 MGHRA and CDR2 YSYEKL. The CDR3 sequence is CASSQLDRANEQYF. DNA for the CDR3: TGCGCCAGCAGCCAACTGGACAGGGCCAACGAGCAGTACTTC.

V gene TRBV18 combines with J gene TRBJ1-1; D is unclear. The CDR3 consists of 15 residues. Between the trimmed V and J ends, which lost 2 bases and 3 bases, there was a span of 13 bases. The germline CDR1 and CDR2 sequences are KGHSH and LQKENI. The CDR3 nucleotides are TGTGCCAGCTCACCATGGGCTACTAGTGACACTGAAGCTTTCTTT. Amino acids: CASSPWATSDTEAFF. The full variable domain, rest sourced from reference TRBV18 and TRBJ1-1, is NAGVMQNPRHLVRRRGQEARLRCSPMKGHSHVYWYRQLPEEGLKFMVYLQKENIIDESGMPKERFSAEFPKEGPSILRIQQVVRGDSAAYFCASSPWATSDTEAFFGQGTRLTVV.

The chain uses TRBV6-2 or TRBV6-3 and TRBJ1-5; possibly TRBD1 for D (5 bases). The germline gives CDR1 MNHEY, CDR2 SVGEGT. The CDR3 sequence is 14 residues long. V was pared by 0 bases and J by 7 bases, with 10 bases between. The CDR3 region has the DNA TGTGCCAGCAGTTACTCCACAGGAGTCCAGCCCCAGCATTTT. The encoded protein is CASSYSTGVQPQHF.

V and J are TRBV15 and TRBJ1-3, with 9 bases aligning to TRBD1. CDR3 length: 15 residues. V shed 1 base, J shed 2 bases, and the junction held 0 bases outside the gene matches. Germline V gene sequence: CDR1 LNHNV, CDR2 YYDKDF (reference sequence). CDR3 protein: CATSRGTGAGNTIYF. For the CDR3, the DNA is TGTGCCACCAGCAGAGGGACAGGGGCTGGAAACACCATATATTTT.

This chain connects TRBV7-2 to TRBJ2-2; TRBD1 aligns across 10 bases. Germline CDR1 reads SGHTA; CDR2 reads FQGNSA. After removal of 5 bases from V and 6 bases from J, the junction contained 9 bases not matched to a gene. There are 16 residues in the CDR3. DNA of the CDR3: TGTGCCAGCAGCCTCGGACAGGGGGGTTACCCCGGGGAGCTGTTTTTT. Its translation is CASSLGQGGYPGELFF.

V is TRBV10-3 and J is TRBJ2-1; perhaps TRBD2 as D (5 bases). The CDR3 consists of 14 residues. V lost 3 bases to trimming and J lost 4 bases, with 10 bases between them. The germline V gene encodes CDR1 ENHRY and CDR2 SYGVKD. CDR3 sequence (DNA): TGTGCCATCAGTGACCCCGGGGAATACAATGAGCAGTTCTTC. It is translated as CAISDPGEYNEQFF.

This chain's CDR3 is CASSLAGNEQFF. As DNA, the CDR3 is TGTGCCAGCAGCTTAGCAGGTAATGAGCAGTTCTTC. The chain uses TRBV11-2 and TRBJ2-1; D gene ambiguous. The CDR3 sequence is 12 residues long. From germline, CDR1 is SGHAT and CDR2 FQNNGV. V lost 1 base, J lost 7 bases, and 5 bases lay in between.

This clone was picked up one time. This chain joins TRBV6-5 and TRBJ1-1; D not resolved. The length of the CDR3 is 13 residues. V was shortened by 3 bases and J by 5 bases, with 10 bases between the two germline ends. From germline, CDR1 is MNHEY and CDR2 SVGAGI. In nucleotides, the CDR3 is TGTGCCAGCAGTTATGGTGGTCGGACTGAAGCTTTCTTT. It translates to CASSYGGRTEAFF.